What follows describes a single T cell receptor (beta chain). Its antigen is as yet unknown. The data are from a study of PD-L1 blockade in urothelial cancer. For the study at large: It was in 2014 that patients started atezolizumab at 1,200 mg intravenously every 3 weeks. The study, taken as a whole, reports: At 3 weeks on treatment, tumor-associated clones expanded more with durable benefit.

Time point of the sample: peripheral blood 6 weeks after treatment start. Metastatic or locally advanced urothelial carcinoma was present in the patients. TCR analog templates of synthetic origin were spiked into each PCR. The protocol was immunoSEQ multiplex PCR, while the TCRdb copy is restricted to in-frame clones and leaves out a portion. The sample records around 87,000 clones, approximately 82% being singletons. Germline lookup yields CDR1 MRHNA and CDR2 SNTAGT. Trimming at V came to 4 bases and at J to 6 bases, leaving 8 bases not matched to a gene. The CDR3 extends over 15 amino acids. This sequence was found in a man aged 65-85 years with urothelial cancer. This chain joins TRBV6-4 and TRBJ2-3; 9 bases are shared with TRBD2. This specimen was PBMCs, taken around atezolizumab (anti-PD-L1) treatment. CDR3 bases: TGTGCCAGCAGTGTTTCGACTAGCGGTAGGGATACGCAGTATTTT. Translated: CASSVSTSGRDTQYF.